The 12 T cell receptor beta chains below all came from one sample that was sequenced in a study of vaccination and CD4 T cells after COVID-19. These TCRs' antigens remain unknown. Cultured CD4+ T cell DNA underwent sequencing with the Oncomine TCR Beta short-read assay. In TCRdb, the PCR reads were re-called with MiXCR into one record per CDR3 protein. The sample has under 15,000 distinct CDR3 sequences; roughly four fifths are singletons. Indicated treatment: roughly ten-day PBMC culture with coronavirus spike peptide pools or control peptides (ViraFEST assay). Sequencing was carried out using CD4+ T cells from blood, cultured in vitro. These receptors originate from a human donor who had recovered from COVID-19.

The chain links TRBV27 to TRBJ2-3; tentatively, D is TRBD1 (5 bases). Germline V gives CDR1 MNHEY, CDR2 SMNVEV (reference sequence). Trimming stripped 4 bases from V and 0 bases from J, with 11 bases between. This CDR3 contains 15 residues. The DNA for the CDR3 is TGTGCCAGCAGTTACTACAGGTCTAGCACAGATACGCAGTATTTT. This gives the protein CASSYYRSSTDTQYF.

The V gene is TRBV6-2 or TRBV6-3, the J gene TRBJ1-5; unclear D gene. Trimming cost V 0 bases and J 5 bases, with 5 bases left between them. The CDR3 has 13 amino acids. Germline V lookup: CDR1 MNHEY, CDR2 SVGEGT. CDR3 region: CASSYSIYQPQHF. For the CDR3, the DNA is TGTGCCAGCAGTTACTCGATTTATCAGCCCCAGCATTTT.

The chain employs TRBV11-1 and TRBJ2-7, with D uncertain. The germline V gene has CDR1 SGHAT and CDR2 FQDESV (reference sequence). The V end lost 5 bases, the J end lost 7 bases, and 12 bases lay between the germline ends. The CDR3 spans 12 residues. The CDR3 bases are TGTGCCAGCAGCCCCGGGCCCGGGGAGCAGTACTTC. Translated, it gives CASSPGPGEQYF.

The chain recombines TRBV20-1 with TRBJ1-1; D ambiguous. Trimming took off 0 bases at V and 7 bases at J, with 12 bases between the two ends. The length of the CDR3 is 13 residues. Germline V gene lookup returns CDR1 DFQATT and CDR2 SNEGSKA (reference sequence). CDR3 DNA sequence: TGCAGTGCTAGAGATCCACTGTCCCTTGAAGCTTTCTTT. It encodes CSARDPLSLEAFF.

The gene calls are TRBV7-9 and TRBJ1-1; 10 nucleotides match TRBD1. The germline V gene encodes CDR1 SEHNR and CDR2 FQNEAQ (reference sequence). The CDR3 runs to 15 residues. J gave up 5 bases and V 2 bases, and 5 bases lay outside the gene matches. Written as DNA, the CDR3 is TGTGCCAGCAGCTTAAAGGGACAGGGGCTTACTGAAGCTTTCTTT. This sequence encodes CASSLKGQGLTEAFF.

V is TRBV7-3 and J is TRBJ2-3, with 9 bases that match TRBD2. Germline V CDR1 and CDR2: SGHTA, FQGTGA. The CDR3 consists of 17 residues. V shed 0 bases, J shed 3 bases, and the junction held 7 bases outside the gene matches. CDR3 sequence reads: CASSLTGAGGGTDTQYF. DNA for the CDR3: TGTGCCAGCAGCTTAACGGGTGCGGGAGGGGGGACAGATACGCAGTATTTT.

This chain joins TRBV6-5 and TRBJ2-7, with TRBD1 identical over 9 bases. The V gene's germline CDR1 is MNHEY and CDR2 SVGAGI. The CDR3 totals 15 residues. Unmatched junction bases numbered 7, after V lost 2 bases and J lost 5 bases. This chain's CDR3 is CASSYQTGGGNEQYF. In nucleotides, the CDR3 is TGTGCCAGCAGTTACCAAACAGGGGGCGGGAACGAGCAGTACTTC.

The chain recombines TRBV20-1 with TRBJ2-1; D remains ambiguous. The germline V and J ends were trimmed by 2 bases and 6 bases, with 8 bases remaining between them. Germline CDR1 is DFQATT and CDR2 is SNEGSKA (reference sequence). This CDR3 comprises 12 residues. The CDR3 nucleotides are TGCAGTGCTAGACTGCCCCGCAATGAGCAGTTCTTC. It specifies CSARLPRNEQFF.

This sequence joins TRBV28 and TRBJ1-1; D gene ambiguous. Per germline, CDR1 MDHEN and CDR2 SYDVKM. The ends were cut back, 4 bases at V and 0 bases at J, with 6 bases in the middle. The CDR3 is 13 amino acids. The CDR3 loop is CASSSSMNTEAFF. The CDR3 DNA is TGTGCCAGCAGTTCTTCAATGAACACTGAAGCTTTCTTT.

The chain carries TRBV15 and TRBJ1-2; D might be TRBD1 (5 bases). Trimming removed 0 bases from V and 6 bases from J, with 11 bases in between. Germline lookup yields CDR1 LNHNV and CDR2 YYDKDF (reference sequence). The CDR3 runs to 14 residues. The CDR3 DNA sequence: TGTGCCACCAGCAGAGAGGGGGGTATTGATGGCTACACCTTC. Residues: CATSREGGIDGYTF.

The V gene is TRBV20-1, the J gene TRBJ1-1, with 7 positions matching TRBD1. V was pared by 5 bases and J by 1 base, with 10 bases of the junction left unmatched. CDR3 size: 15 residues. CDR1 and CDR2 from the germline V gene are DFQATT and SNEGSKA (reference sequence). In DNA form, the CDR3 reads TGCAGTGCTGGGGGACAGCTCCACGGGAACACTGAAGCTTTCTTT. This encodes CSAGGQLHGNTEAFF.

The chain employs TRBV7-9 and TRBJ1-1; D unresolved. Trimming stripped 2 bases from V and 1 base from J, with 5 bases between. The CDR3 runs to 13 residues. Germline V gene sequence: CDR1 SEHNR, CDR2 FQNEAQ (reference sequence). The CDR3 sequence is CASSLSENTEAFF. The CDR3 bases are TGTGCCAGCAGCTTATCTGAGAACACTGAAGCTTTCTTT. Combining the CDR3 with reference TRBV7-9 and TRBJ1-1 gives the whole variable domain DTGVSQNPRHKITKRGQNVTFRCDPISEHNRLYWYRQTLGQGPEFLTYFQNEAQLEKSRLLSDRFSAERPKGSFSTLEIQRTEQGDSAMYLCASSLSENTEAFFGQGTRLTVV.